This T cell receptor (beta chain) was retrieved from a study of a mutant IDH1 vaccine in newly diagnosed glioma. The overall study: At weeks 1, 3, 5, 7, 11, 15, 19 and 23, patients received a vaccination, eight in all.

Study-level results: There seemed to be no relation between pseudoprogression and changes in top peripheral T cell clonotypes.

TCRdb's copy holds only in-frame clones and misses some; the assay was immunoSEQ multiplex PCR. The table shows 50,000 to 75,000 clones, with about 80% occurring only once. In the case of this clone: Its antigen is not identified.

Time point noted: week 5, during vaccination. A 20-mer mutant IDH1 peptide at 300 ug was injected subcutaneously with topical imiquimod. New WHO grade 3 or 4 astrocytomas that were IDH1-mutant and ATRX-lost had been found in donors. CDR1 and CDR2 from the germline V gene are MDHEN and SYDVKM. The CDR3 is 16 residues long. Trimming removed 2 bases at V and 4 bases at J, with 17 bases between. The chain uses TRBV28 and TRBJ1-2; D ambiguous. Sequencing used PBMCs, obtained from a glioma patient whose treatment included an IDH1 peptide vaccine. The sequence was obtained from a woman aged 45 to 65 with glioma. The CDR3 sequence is CASSLMGGPLSYGYTF. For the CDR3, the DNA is TGTGCCAGCAGTTTAATGGGCGGACCCCTTAGCTATGGCTACACCTTC.